The rows below give T cell receptor beta chains drawn from one sample of a study of response to subunit inactivated influenza vaccine. TCRdb analysed the RT-PCR reads with MiXCR anew, one entry per CDR3 protein. This table has about 780,000 distinct CDR3 sequences, about a fifth appearing once. The sample here was PBMCs from blood, taken around 5 days after vaccination. The source of these receptors is a man over 45 who received an inactivated influenza vaccine. Both conserved end residues are part of each CDR3. D genes are given only for firm matches. Rows may omit the clone size; those that give it use once, few, many or a size class.

clone_size: few; j_call: TRBJ2-1; d_call: TRBD2; v_call: TRBV5-4; cdr3_nt: TGTGCCAGCAGCTTGGGGGCCGGGACTAGCGGACACAATGAGCAGTTCTTC; cdr3_aa: CASSLGAGTSGHNEQFF
clone_size: few; j_call: TRBJ2-2; d_call: TRBD1; v_call: TRBV5-5; cdr3_nt: TGTGCCAGCAGCGGCAACAGGGGAACCGGGGAGCTGTTTTTT; cdr3_aa: CASSGNRGTGELFF
clone_size: NA; j_call: TRBJ2-1; d_call: TRBD2; v_call: TRBV4-1; cdr3_nt: TGCGCCAGCAGCCAAGACGTGGGGGCTAGCGGGGGGCCACAGCTTGGTGAGCAGTTCTTC; cdr3_aa: CASSQDVGASGGPQLGEQFF
clone_size: NA; j_call: TRBJ1-1; d_call: NA; v_call: TRBV7-2; cdr3_nt: TGTGCCAGCAGACCGGAGGTGGGAGGTAGGACTGAAGCTTTCTTT; cdr3_aa: CASRPEVGGRTEAFF
clone_size: NA; j_call: TRBJ1-5; d_call: NA; v_call: TRBV6-2/TRBV6-3; cdr3_nt: TGTGCCAGCAGTTACAGCAAGAATCTGCCCCAGCATTTT; cdr3_aa: CASSYSKNLPQHF
clone_size: NA; j_call: TRBJ2-2; d_call: TRBD2; v_call: TRBV12-3/TRBV12-4; cdr3_nt: TGTGCCAGCAGACTTCTAGCGGGGCCCGGGGAGCTGTTTTTT; cdr3_aa: CASRLLAGPGELFF
clone_size: NA; j_call: TRBJ1-5; d_call: NA; v_call: TRBV24-1; cdr3_nt: TGTGCCACCAGTGCCCTAGGAGATCAGCCCCAGCATTTT; cdr3_aa: CATSALGDQPQHF
clone_size: few; j_call: TRBJ2-6; d_call: NA; v_call: TRBV28; cdr3_nt: TGTGCCAGCAGTTTAAGGCTATCCGGGGCCAACGTCCTGACTTTC; cdr3_aa: CASSLRLSGANVLTF
clone_size: many; j_call: TRBJ1-1; d_call: NA; v_call: TRBV7-2; cdr3_nt: TGTGCCAGCAGCTTACGGGGCCCGGGGAACACTGAAGCTTTCTTT; cdr3_aa: CASSLRGPGNTEAFF
clone_size: many; j_call: TRBJ2-1; d_call: NA; v_call: TRBV2; cdr3_nt: TGTGCCAGTCATTGGACAGTTGGCTATGAGCAGTTCTTC; cdr3_aa: CASHWTVGYEQFF
clone_size: many; j_call: TRBJ2-2; d_call: TRBD1; v_call: TRBV5-1; cdr3_nt: TGCGCCAGCAGCATACGGACAGGTGGGATCACCGGGGAGCTGTTTTTT; cdr3_aa: CASSIRTGGITGELFF